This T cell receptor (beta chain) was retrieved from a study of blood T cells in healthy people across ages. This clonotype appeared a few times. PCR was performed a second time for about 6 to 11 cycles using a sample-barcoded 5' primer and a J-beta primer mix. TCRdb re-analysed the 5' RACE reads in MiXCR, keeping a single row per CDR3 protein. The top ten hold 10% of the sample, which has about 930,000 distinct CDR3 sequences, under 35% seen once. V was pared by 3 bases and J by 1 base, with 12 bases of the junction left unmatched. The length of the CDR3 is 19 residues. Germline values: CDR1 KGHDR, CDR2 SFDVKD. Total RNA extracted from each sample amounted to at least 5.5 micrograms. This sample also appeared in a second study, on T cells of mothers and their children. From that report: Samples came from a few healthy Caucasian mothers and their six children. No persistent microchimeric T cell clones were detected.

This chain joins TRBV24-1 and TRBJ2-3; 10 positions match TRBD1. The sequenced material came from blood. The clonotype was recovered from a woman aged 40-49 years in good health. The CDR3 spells CATSDTGTGESIGTDTQYF. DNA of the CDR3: TGTGCCACCAGTGATACCGGGACAGGGGAATCTATCGGCACAGATACGCAGTATTTT.